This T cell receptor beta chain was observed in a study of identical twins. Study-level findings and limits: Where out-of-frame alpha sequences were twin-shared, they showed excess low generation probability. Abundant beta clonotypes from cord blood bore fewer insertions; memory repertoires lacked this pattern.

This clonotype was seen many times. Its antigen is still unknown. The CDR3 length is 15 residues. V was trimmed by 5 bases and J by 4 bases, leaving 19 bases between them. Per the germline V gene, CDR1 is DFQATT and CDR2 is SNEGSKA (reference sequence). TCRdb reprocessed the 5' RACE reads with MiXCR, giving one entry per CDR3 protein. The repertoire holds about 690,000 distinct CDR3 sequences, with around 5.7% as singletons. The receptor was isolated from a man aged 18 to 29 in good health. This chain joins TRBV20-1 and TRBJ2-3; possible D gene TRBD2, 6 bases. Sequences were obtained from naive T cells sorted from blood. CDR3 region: CSAPTAGLRADTQYF. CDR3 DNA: TGCAGTGCTCCGACGGCGGGGCTAAGGGCAGATACGCAGTATTTT.